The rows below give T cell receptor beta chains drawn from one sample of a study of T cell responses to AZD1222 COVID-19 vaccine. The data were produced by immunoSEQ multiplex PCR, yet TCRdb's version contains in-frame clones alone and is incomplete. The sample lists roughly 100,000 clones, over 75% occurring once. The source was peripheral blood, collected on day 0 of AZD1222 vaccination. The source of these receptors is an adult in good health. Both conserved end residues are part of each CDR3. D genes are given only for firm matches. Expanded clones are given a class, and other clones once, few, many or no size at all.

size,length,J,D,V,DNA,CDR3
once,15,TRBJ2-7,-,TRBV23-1,TGCGCCAGCAGTCAACCCGCAAGGTGGGATTACGAGCAGTACTTC,CASSQPARWDYEQYF
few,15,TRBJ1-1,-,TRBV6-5,TGTGCCAGCAGTTACCAGGTCAGGAGTTACACTGAAGCTTTCTTT,CASSYQVRSYTEAFF
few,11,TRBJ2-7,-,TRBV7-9,TGTGCCAGCAGCCGCGTGGACGAGCAGTACTTC,CASSRVDEQYF
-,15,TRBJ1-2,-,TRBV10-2,TGCGCCAGCAGTGAGCTTTTAGGCTCTAACTATGGCTACACCTTC,CASSELLGSNYGYTF
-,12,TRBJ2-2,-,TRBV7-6,TGTGCCAGCAGCTTAAGGGCCGGGGAGCTGTTTTTT,CASSLRAGELFF
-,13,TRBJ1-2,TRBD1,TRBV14,TGTGCCAGCAGCGGACAGGGAAACTATGGCTACACCTTC,CASSGQGNYGYTF
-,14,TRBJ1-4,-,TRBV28,TGTGCCAGCAGTCTAACGGGGCCTAATGAAAAACTGTTTTTT,CASSLTGPNEKLFF
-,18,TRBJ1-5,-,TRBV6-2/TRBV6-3,TGTGCCAGCAGTTACTCGACTCGGGTCCGGGGGAGCAATCAGCCCCAGCATTTT,CASSYSTRVRGSNQPQHF
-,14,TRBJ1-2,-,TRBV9,TGTGCCAGCAGCGTAGAAGTCGGCAACTATGGCTACACCTTC,CASSVEVGNYGYTF
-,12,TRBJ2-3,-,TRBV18,TGTGCCAGCTCACCTAGGGCGGGTACGCAGTATTTT,CASSPRAGTQYF
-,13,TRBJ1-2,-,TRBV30,TGTGCCTCTCGTGGGCAGGCAAACTATGGCTACACCTTC,CASRGQANYGYTF
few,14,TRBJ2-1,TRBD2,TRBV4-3,TGCGCCAGCAGCCAAGTGGCTAGCGGGCAAGAGCAGTTCTTC,CASSQVASGQEQFF
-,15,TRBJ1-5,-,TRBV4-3,TGCGCCAGCAGCCAAGATGGAGTCAGGCTAGAGCCCCAGCATTTT,CASSQDGVRLEPQHF
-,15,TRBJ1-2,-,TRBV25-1,TGTGCCAGCAGTGCAACAGCGGCGGGAGGCTATGGCTACACCTTC,CASSATAAGGYGYTF
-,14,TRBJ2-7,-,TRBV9,TGTGCCAGCAGCGTAGCTTTGGTTTCCTACGAGCAGTACTTC,CASSVALVSYEQYF
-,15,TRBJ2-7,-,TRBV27,TGTGCCAGCAGTAAGGGCAGGGGAGGTGCCTACGAGCAGTACTTC,CASSKGRGGAYEQYF
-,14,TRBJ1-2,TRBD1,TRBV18,TGTGCCAGCTCACCCGGGACAGATTATTATGGCTACACCTTC,CASSPGTDYYGYTF
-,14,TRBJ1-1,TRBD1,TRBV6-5,TGTGCCAGCAGGCCTCGACAGGGTTTCACTGAAGCTTTCTTT,CASRPRQGFTEAFF
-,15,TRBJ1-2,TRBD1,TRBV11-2,TGTGCCAGCAGCTCCAGGACAGGGGTTAACTATGGCTACACCTTC,CASSSRTGVNYGYTF
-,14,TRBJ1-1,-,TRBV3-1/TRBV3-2,TGTGCCAGCAGCCAAGAAGGAGGGTTAACTGAAGCTTTCTTT,CASSQEGGLTEAFF
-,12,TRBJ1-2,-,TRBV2,TGTGCCAGCATTTGGTCAGGGGATGGCTACACCTTC,CASIWSGDGYTF
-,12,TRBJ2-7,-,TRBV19,TGTGCCAGTAGTATAGTCCCGGGGGAGCAGTACTTC,CASSIVPGEQYF
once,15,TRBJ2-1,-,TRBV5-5,TGTGCCAGCAGCCCTCGGCAGAGCTCCTACAATGAGCAGTTCTTC,CASSPRQSSYNEQFF
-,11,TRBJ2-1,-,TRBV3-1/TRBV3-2,TGTGCCAGCAGCCTAAAGGGGGGTCAGTTCTTC,CASSLKGGQFF
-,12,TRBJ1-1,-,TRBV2,TGTGCCAGCATGCGGGGATCCACTGAAGCTTTCTTT,CASMRGSTEAFF
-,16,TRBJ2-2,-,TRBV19,TGTGCCAGTAGCCCTCCTCACAACAGGGCCACCGGGGAGCTGTTTTTT,CASSPPHNRATGELFF
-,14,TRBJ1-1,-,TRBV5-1,TGCGCCAGCAGCTTGTCCACAGCTAACACTGAAGCTTTCTTT,CASSLSTANTEAFF
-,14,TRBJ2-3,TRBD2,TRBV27,TGTGCCAGCAGGAGACTAGCGGGAACAGATACGCAGTATTTT,CASRRLAGTDTQYF
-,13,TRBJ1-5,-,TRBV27,TGTGCCAGCAGTATGGACTGGAATCAGCCCCAGCATTTT,CASSMDWNQPQHF
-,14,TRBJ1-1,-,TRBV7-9,TGTGCCAGCAGCTTAGTATCAGGTAACACTGAAGCTTTCTTT,CASSLVSGNTEAFF
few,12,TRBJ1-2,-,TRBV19,TGTGCCAGTAGTGCAGGGCCCTATGGCTACACCTTC,CASSAGPYGYTF
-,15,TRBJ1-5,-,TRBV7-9,TGTGCCAGCAGCTTAGAAGGCGCAGGCAATCAGCCCCAGCATTTT,CASSLEGAGNQPQHF
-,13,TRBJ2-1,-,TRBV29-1,TGCAGCGTTGAAGATGGCAGGGGCAATGAGCAGTTCTTC,CSVEDGRGNEQFF
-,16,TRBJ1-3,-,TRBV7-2,TGTGCCAGCAGCTTAGCTCCAGGGGAATCTGGAAACACCATATATTTT,CASSLAPGESGNTIYF
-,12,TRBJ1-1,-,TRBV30,TGTGCCTGGTTTGGGTACGGCACTGAAGCTTTCTTT,CAWFGYGTEAFF
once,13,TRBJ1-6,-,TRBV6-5,TGTGCCAGCAGCCCCACGCAGCTACCACCCCTCCACTTT,CASSPTQLPPLHF
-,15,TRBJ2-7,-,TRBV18,TGTGCCAGCTCACCTTCCCCTGGAAATCTCATCGAGCAGTACTTC,CASSPSPGNLIEQYF
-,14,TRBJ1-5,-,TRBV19,TGTGCCAGTAGTGAGGGTGTGGGCAATCAGCCCCAGCATTTT,CASSEGVGNQPQHF
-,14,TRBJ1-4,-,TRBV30,TGTGCCTGGAGTACAGGAGGATCGAATGAAAAACTGTTTTTT,CAWSTGGSNEKLFF
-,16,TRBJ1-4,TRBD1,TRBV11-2,TGTGCCAGCAGCTTTCCAGGACAGGGGCTAAATGAAAAACTGTTTTTT,CASSFPGQGLNEKLFF
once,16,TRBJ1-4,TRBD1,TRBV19,TGTGCCAGTAGCCACGATAGGACAGGGTCTAATGAAAAACTGTTTTTT,CASSHDRTGSNEKLFF
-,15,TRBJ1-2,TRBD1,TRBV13,TGTGCCAGCAGCCCGGGACAGGGTTTCGGCTATGGCTACACCTTC,CASSPGQGFGYGYTF
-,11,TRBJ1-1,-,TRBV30,TGTGCCTGGAGTGATCCTGGGTCTCACTTCTTT,CAWSDPGSHFF
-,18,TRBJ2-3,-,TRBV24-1,TGTGCCACCAGTGATCCCGCTCCGGTTTCCGGGAACACAGATACGCAGTATTTT,CATSDPAPVSGNTDTQYF
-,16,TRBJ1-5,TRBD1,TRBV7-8,TGTGCCAGCAGTTTGTCCGGGACAGGGGGGTGGAGGCCCCAGCATTTT,CASSLSGTGGWRPQHF
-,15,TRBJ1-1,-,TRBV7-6,TGTGCCAGCAGCTCAACGACAGGACTGAACACTGAAGCTTTCTTT,CASSSTTGLNTEAFF
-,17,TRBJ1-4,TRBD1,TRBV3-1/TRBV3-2,TGTGCCAGCAGCCTTCGGACAGGGGGCAAGGGGGATGAAAAACTGTTTTTT,CASSLRTGGKGDEKLFF
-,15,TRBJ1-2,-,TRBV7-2,TGTGCCAGCAGCCCCCGGCCCACCTGGGACTATGGCTACACCTTC,CASSPRPTWDYGYTF
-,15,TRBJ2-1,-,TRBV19,TGTGCCAGTAGTAATCTAGCAAACTCCTACAATGAGCAGTTCTTC,CASSNLANSYNEQFF
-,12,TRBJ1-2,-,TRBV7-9,TGTGCCAGCAGCTCCAGAGGCGATGGCTACACCTTC,CASSSRGDGYTF
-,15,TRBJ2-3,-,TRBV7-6,TGTGCCAGCAGCTTAGGTGGTAGCTCGGGAGATACGCAGTATTTT,CASSLGGSSGDTQYF
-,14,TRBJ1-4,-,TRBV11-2,TGTGCCAGCAGCCGATTAGAGGGAGGTGAAAAACTGTTTTTT,CASSRLEGGEKLFF
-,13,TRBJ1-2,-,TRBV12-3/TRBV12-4,TGTGCCAGCAGCCCCCAGGTTGGTAATGGCTACACCTTC,CASSPQVGNGYTF
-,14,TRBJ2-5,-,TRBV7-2,TGTGCCAGCAGCTCCCACGGGGGAGGAGAGACCCAGTACTTC,CASSSHGGGETQYF
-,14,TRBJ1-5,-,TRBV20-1,TGCAGTGCTAGTGGCGGGATTAGCAATCAGCCCCAGCATTTT,CSASGGISNQPQHF
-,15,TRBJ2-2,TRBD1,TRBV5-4,TGTGCCAGCAGCCTCCGGGACAGGGAAGTTGGGGAGCTGTTTTTT,CASSLRDREVGELFF
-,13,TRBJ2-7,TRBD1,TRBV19,TGTGCCACCCAGGACAGGGTCATTGGCGAGCAGTACTTC,CATQDRVIGEQYF